Below are 32 T cell receptor beta chains sequenced from a single sample in a study of response to subunit inactivated influenza vaccine. TCRdb reprocessed the RT-PCR reads with MiXCR, giving one entry per CDR3 protein. Seen here are roughly 620,000 distinct CDR3 sequences, roughly 10% observed once, and the top ten hold more than 9.5%. These same records also appear under a second study, on T cells expressing NK-cell markers. From that second work: UMIs accompanied the 5'RACE template switching by which TCR beta cDNA was made.

The sequencing used PBMCs from blood, collected on the day of vaccination. The receptors were sampled from a man aged 50-60 years who received an inactivated influenza vaccine.

This rearrangement joins TRBV29-1 to TRBJ2-7; the D gene is possibly TRBD2 (5 bases). Trimming left V 6 bases short and J 3 bases short, with 15 bases between. CDR3 length equals 13 residues. Germline V CDR1 and CDR2: SQVTM, ANQGSEA. The CDR3 DNA is TGCAGCGTCTCGGCTAGCCAAGACTACGAGCAGTACTTC. Its protein product is CSVSASQDYEQYF.

This clonotype appeared many times. The J gene is TRBJ1-5, the V gene TRBV7-9; a weak D match, TRBD1 (5 bases). The ends were cut back, 5 bases at V and 4 bases at J, with 12 bases in the middle. Germline V gene data show CDR1 as SEHNR and CDR2 as FQNEAQ (reference sequence). The CDR3 extends over 14 amino acids. The DNA for the CDR3 is TGTGCCAGCAGCCTCGCGGGGGTAAATCAGCCCCAGCATTTT. Translation gives CASSLAGVNQPQHF.

This chain joins TRBV4-2 and TRBJ1-2, with 8 bases identical to TRBD1. V lost 1 base and J lost 4; bases outside the gene matches: 8. Looked up from germline, CDR1 is LGHNA and CDR2 is YNFKEQ. This CDR3 has 16 amino acids. For the CDR3, the DNA is TGTGCCAGCAGCCAAGTAGAAGGACAGGGCGTCTATGGCTACACCTTC. Amino acid sequence: CASSQVEGQGVYGYTF.

This sequence joins TRBV19 and TRBJ2-3, with D possibly being TRBD1 (5 bases). V was cut by 4 bases and J by 6 bases, with 14 bases left in between. The CDR3 spans 14 residues. Germline values: CDR1 LNHDA, CDR2 SQIVND (reference sequence). The CDR3 loop is CASSRGLVVDTQYF. The CDR3 DNA reads TGTGCCAGTAGTAGGGGCCTAGTGGTGGATACGCAGTATTTT.

This clonotype was observed many times. J is TRBJ2-1 and V is TRBV5-1; D might be TRBD1 or TRBD2, each matching 5 bases. Trimming took off 1 base at V and 6 bases at J, with 14 bases between the two ends. The length of the CDR3 is 15 residues. In germline, CDR1 is SGHRS, CDR2 YFSETQ. The chain's CDR3 is CASSLRQGDLNEQFF. DNA for the CDR3: TGCGCCAGCAGCTTGCGGCAGGGAGATCTCAATGAGCAGTTCTTC.

This chain connects TRBV12-3 or TRBV12-4 to TRBJ2-7; unclear D gene. This CDR3 region has 11 residues. The V end lost 5 bases, the J end lost 7 bases, and 9 bases lay between the germline ends. The CDR3 sequence is CASSGVGEQYF. The CDR3 coding sequence is TGTGCCAGCAGTGGGGTTGGTGAGCAGTACTTC.

This clonotype was detected a few times. The chain is built from TRBV11-2 and TRBJ2-2; D unresolved. Germline lookup yields CDR1 SGHAT and CDR2 FQNNGV. This CDR3 is 17 amino acids long. V was trimmed by 0 bases and J by 3 bases, leaving 14 bases between them. The DNA for the CDR3 is TGTGCCAGCAGCTTAGAGTTAGGCCCTCCGGACACCGGGGAGCTGTTTTTT. Translated, it gives CASSLELGPPDTGELFF. The whole variable domain, filled in from reference TRBV11-2 and TRBJ2-2, reads EAGVAQSPRYKIIEKRQSVAFWCNPISGHATLYWYQQILGQGPKLLIQFQNNGVVDDSQLPKDRFSAERLKGVDSTLKIQPAKLEDSAVYLCASSLELGPPDTGELFFGEGSRLTVL.

This clonotype was seen a handful of times. The chain links TRBV20-1 to TRBJ2-7; D might be TRBD2 (5 bases). This CDR3 region has 13 residues. Germline assignment: CDR1 DFQATT and CDR2 SNEGSKA (reference sequence). Deletions cut 3 bases from V and 3 bases from J, with 12 bases between. The CDR3 DNA sequence: TGCAGTGCTAGTTCCGGGAAAAACTACGAGCAGTACTTC. Protein: CSASSGKNYEQYF.

The gene calls are TRBV12-3 or TRBV12-4 and TRBJ2-1; D unclear. This CDR3 comprises 12 residues. V shed 5 bases and J shed 8 bases, with 10 bases lying between them. The CDR3 coding sequence is TGTGCCAGCAGTGGCAGGAGCGATGAGCAGTTCTTC. Protein product: CASSGRSDEQFF.

Remarks on this clonotype: Sequence at one end of the junction differs from germline and may be a read error. The V gene is TRBV20-1, the J gene TRBJ2-2; 7 nucleotides agree with TRBD2. The CDR3 length is 15 residues. Germline CDR1 and CDR2: DFQATT and SNEGSKA (reference sequence). The CDR3 sequence: CSAKTGGGNTGELFF. The DNA for the CDR3 is TGCAGCGCTAAAACTGGCGGGGGGAACACCGGGGAGCTGTTTTTT.

This clonotype was found many times. The chain combines TRBV6-1 with TRBJ1-1, with no clear D. The V gene's germline CDR1 is MNHNS and CDR2 SASEGT. Trimming removed 6 bases at V and 6 bases at J, with 14 bases between. The CDR3 consists of 13 residues. Here the CDR3 reads CASSPMTSAEAFF. The CDR3 DNA reads as TGTGCCAGCAGCCCAATGACGTCGGCTGAAGCTTTCTTT.

The chain has TRBV14 and TRBJ2-1; 8 bases agree with TRBD2. J lost 4 bases, V lost 4 bases, and 9 bases had no gene match. Germline CDR1 SGHDN, CDR2 FVKESK. This CDR3 spans 16 amino acids. In DNA, the CDR3 is TGTGCCAGCAGCCTCGGAGCGGGAGTGTATTACAATGAGCAGTTCTTC. This sequence encodes CASSLGAGVYYNEQFF.

This clonotype was observed a handful of times. The V call is TRBV30, the J call TRBJ2-3, with 10 bases fitting TRBD2. V lost 7 bases to trimming and J lost 1 base; unmatched junction nucleotides: 8. Germline CDR1 GTSNPN, CDR2 SVGIG (reference sequence). This CDR3 region has 15 residues. CDR3 sequence (DNA): TGTGCCTCAAAAAACGGACTAGCGGGCACAGATACGCAGTATTTT. Amino acid sequence: CASKNGLAGTDTQYF.

This clonotype was observed a handful of times. The gene calls are TRBV12-3 or TRBV12-4 and TRBJ2-3; D perhaps matches TRBD2 (6 bases). V lost 6 bases, J lost 4 bases, and 14 bases lay in between. The CDR3 covers 14 residues. CDR3 nucleotide sequence: TGTGCCAGCAGCACGGGACTCTCCCCAGATACGCAGTATTTT. It translates to CASSTGLSPDTQYF.

This clonotype was recorded many times. This rearrangement joins TRBV4-3 to TRBJ2-7; TRBD2 matches at 10 bases. J was trimmed by 0 bases and V by 1 base; bases with no gene match: 3. The CDR3 has 16 residues. The germline V gene has CDR1 LGHNA and CDR2 YSLEER. CDR3 residues: CASSQGPSGSSYEQYF. CDR3 nucleotide sequence: TGCGCCAGCAGCCAAGGACCTAGCGGGAGCTCCTACGAGCAGTACTTC.

This clonotype was seen a few times. The rearrangement uses TRBV24-1 and TRBJ2-5; weak D call: TRBD2 (6 bases). V was trimmed by 4 bases and J by 2 bases, leaving 10 bases between them. Looked up from germline, CDR1 is KGHDR and CDR2 is SFDVKD. The CDR3 runs 14 residues. CDR3 nucleotides: TGTGCCACCAGTGAGGGACTGAGACAAGAGACCCAGTACTTC. It specifies CATSEGLRQETQYF.

The genes are TRBV5-1 and TRBJ2-2; TRBD2 aligns across 11 bases. The CDR3 is 18 amino acids. Germline CDR1 SGHRS, CDR2 YFSETQ. The V segment lost 2 bases and the J segment 0 bases; nucleotides outside the gene matches: 6. The DNA for the CDR3 is TGCGCCAGCAGCTTCGGGACTAGCGGTTACGCGAACACCGGGGAGCTGTTTTTT. Translated, it gives CASSFGTSGYANTGELFF.

This clonotype was counted only a few times. CDR3 DNA: TGTGCCAGCAGCGCAGGAGCGGGAGGGTACAATGAGCAGTTCTTC. This encodes CASSAGAGGYNEQFF. The chain uses TRBV7-9 and TRBJ2-1, with TRBD2 matching over 10 bases. This CDR3 comprises 15 residues. The V segment lost 5 bases and the J segment 4 bases; nucleotides outside the gene matches: 5. CDR1 is SEHNR and CDR2 is FQNEAQ in the germline V gene (reference sequence).

This clonotype was seen many times. The rearrangement links TRBV29-1 to TRBJ2-7; 10 positions match TRBD1. CDR3 size: 13 residues. Germline values: CDR1 SQVTM, CDR2 ANQGSEA. Trimming at V came to 7 bases and at J to 5 bases, leaving 8 bases not matched to a gene. The CDR3 here is CSAATGGVNEQYF. The DNA of the CDR3 is TGCAGCGCCGCGACAGGGGGCGTGAACGAGCAGTACTTC.

This clonotype has only a few counts. J is TRBJ1-2 and V is TRBV7-2; maybe TRBD1 (5 bases). The CDR3 spans 13 residues. Between the trimmed V and J ends, which lost 5 bases and 5 bases, there was a span of 12 bases. From germline, CDR1 is SGHTA and CDR2 FQGNSA. The CDR3 loop is CASSAGPRYGYTF. The CDR3, as DNA: TGTGCCAGCAGCGCGGGACCACGATATGGCTACACCTTC. Full variable domain (missing parts from reference TRBV7-2 and TRBJ1-2): GAGVSQSPSNKVTEKGKDVELRCDPISGHTALYWYRQSLGQGLEFLIYFQGNSAPDKSGLPSDRFSAERTGGSVSTLTIQRTQQEDSAVYLCASSAGPRYGYTFGSGTRLTVV.

The chain links TRBV4-3 to TRBJ2-3; 10 nucleotides align to TRBD2. CDR3 length equals 17 residues. V shed 0 bases, J shed 5 bases, and the junction held 8 bases outside the gene matches. Germline V CDR1 and CDR2: LGHNA, YSLEER. The CDR3 loop is CASSQDTLAGVIDTQYF. The CDR3 DNA sequence: TGCGCCAGCAGCCAAGATACTCTAGCGGGAGTTATAGATACGCAGTATTTT.

This clonotype was seen ten or more times. The chain carries TRBV27 and TRBJ2-2, with D possibly TRBD2 on 7 matching bases. The CDR3 length is 14 residues. V dropped 5 bases and J dropped 6 bases, with 13 bases sitting between them. Germline CDR1 and CDR2: MNHEY and SMNVEV (reference sequence). The CDR3 DNA reads TGTGCCAGCAGTCAGGGGAGGGTCCCCGGGGAGCTGTTTTTT. This translates into CASSQGRVPGELFF.

This clonotype was detected many times. This rearrangement joins TRBV12-3 or TRBV12-4 to TRBJ2-3; no firm D call. V gave up 7 bases and J gave up 0 bases, with 2 bases separating them. The CDR3 covers 11 residues. CDR3 sequence (DNA): TGTGCCAGCACCAGCACAGATACGCAGTATTTT. Translated: CASTSTDTQYF.

J is TRBJ2-5 and V is TRBV4-1, with 9 bases identical to TRBD1. The ends lost 4 bases at V and 3 bases at J; junction bases unmatched: 12. The germline V gene encodes CDR1 MGHRA and CDR2 YSYEKL. This CDR3 contains 17 residues. Written as DNA, the CDR3 is TGCGCCAGCAGCCGCTTGCCCTCCGGGACAGGGAAAGAGACCCAGTACTTC. It encodes CASSRLPSGTGKETQYF.

At least ten counts were recorded for this clonotype. The rearrangement uses TRBV6-1 and TRBJ2-3; 8 positions agree with TRBD1. V lost 4 bases to trimming and J lost 1 base; unmatched junction nucleotides: 10. The CDR3 is 17 amino acids. Germline CDR1 and CDR2: MNHNS and SASEGT. The CDR3 DNA follows: TGTGCCAGCAGTGCGCCGACAGGGGCCCTTGGCACAGATACGCAGTATTTT. It is translated as CASSAPTGALGTDTQYF.

This clonotype was counted at least ten times. The CDR3 DNA sequence: TGTGCCAGCAGTCGGAATTACAATGAGCAGTTCTTC. Encoded protein: CASSRNYNEQFF. The V and J genes are TRBV12-3 or TRBV12-4 and TRBJ2-1; the D is unclear. V shed 5 bases and J shed 4 bases, with 6 bases lying between them. The length of the CDR3 is 12 residues.

This rearrangement joins TRBV5-1 to TRBJ2-1; TRBD1 might be the D (5 bases). Germline V CDR1 and CDR2: SGHRS, YFSETQ. Between the trimmed V and J ends, which lost 4 bases and 0 bases, there was a span of 14 bases. The CDR3 length is 16 residues. In DNA, the CDR3 is TGCGCCAGCAGCCGATCTATGGGGCCCTCCTACAATGAGCAGTTCTTC. This gives the protein CASSRSMGPSYNEQFF.

The chain links TRBV14 to TRBJ2-1; TRBD1 is a possible D gene (6 bases). CDR3 length: 14 amino acids. Germline CDR1 SGHDN, CDR2 FVKESK. V was trimmed by 3 bases and J by 5 bases, leaving 11 bases between them. Here the CDR3 DNA reads TGTGCCAGCAGCCACAGGGGTTACGACAATGAGCAGTTCTTC. It yields the protein CASSHRGYDNEQFF.

V usage is TRBV7-2 and J usage is TRBJ2-7; possible D gene TRBD2, 6 bases. Germline V gene sequence: CDR1 SGHTA, CDR2 FQGNSA. The V end lost 3 bases, the J end lost 3 bases, and 12 bases lay between the germline ends. The CDR3 runs 14 residues. The CDR3 DNA reads TGTGCCAGCAGCTTCCCCCTCGGGAGCTACGAGCAGTACTTC. It translates to CASSFPLGSYEQYF.

The V and J genes are TRBV6-2 or TRBV6-3 and TRBJ1-2; no clear D. The CDR3 consists of 12 residues. Between the trimmed V and J ends, which lost 10 bases and 6 bases, there was a span of 15 bases. CDR1 and CDR2 (germline): MNHEY, SVGEGT. Here the CDR3 reads CATTDGVNGYTF. The CDR3 region has the DNA TGTGCCACGACGGATGGGGTTAATGGCTACACCTTC.

The chain links TRBV4-3 to TRBJ2-5; D possibly corresponds to TRBD2 (6 bases). The V gene lost 1 base and the J gene lost 3 bases, with 12 bases spanning the gap. Germline CDR1 is LGHNA and CDR2 is YSLEER. The CDR3 spans 15 residues. DNA for the CDR3: TGCGCCAGCAGCCAAGTGAGAGGCGGGGAAGAGACCCAGTACTTC. Translated: CASSQVRGGEETQYF.

This clonotype was observed a few times. The chain combines TRBV6-2 or TRBV6-3 with TRBJ1-6; D remains unclear. V gave up 4 bases and J gave up 4 bases, with 17 bases separating them. The CDR3 length is 17 residues. Germline CDR1 reads MNHEY; CDR2 reads SVGEGT. CDR3 coding DNA: TGTGCCAGCAGTTTGTATCGGCCCACGGCATATAATTCACCCCTCCACTTT. Translating it yields CASSLYRPTAYNSPLHF.